This entry lists 11 T cell receptor beta chains sequenced from one sample in a study of beta chain features in type 1 diabetes. The study's findings and limits: Moderately but significantly shorter TCRB CDR3s were found in Type 1 diabetes patients in all four CD4+ subsets.

For these TCRs, the target antigens are not known. Expressed TCRB transcripts got sequenced, as all isolated RNA was reverse transcribed. Here immunoSEQ multiplex PCR was the method, and the copy in TCRdb shows in-frame clones only, minus some. Altogether 300,000 or so clones are present, approximately 9.7% being singletons, with the ten largest covering over 0.95%. Sequencing was carried out using central memory CD4+ T cells from blood. These receptors came from a man aged 25 to 40 with type 1 diabetes.

This clone has just a few counts. The genes are TRBV5-6 and TRBJ1-3; unclear D gene. Trimming cost V 4 bases and J 3 bases, with 11 bases left between them. Germline CDR1 reads SGHDT; CDR2 reads YYEEEE. The CDR3 is 14 amino acids. The CDR3 DNA reads TGTGCCAGCAGCCACCAAAGGTTTGGAAACACCATATATTTT. This translates into CASSHQRFGNTIYF.

This clone was seen a few times. This chain joins TRBV6-6 and TRBJ1-5; 7 bases map to TRBD1. V lost 6 bases to trimming and J lost 7 bases; unmatched junction nucleotides: 12. Germline assignment: CDR1 MNHNY and CDR2 SVGAGI (reference sequence). The CDR3 loop spans 15 amino acids. CDR3 in amino acids: CASRATGNIGQPQHF. The DNA of the CDR3 is TGTGCCAGCAGGGCGACAGGGAATATTGGACAGCCCCAGCATTTT.

This rearrangement joins TRBV19 to TRBJ2-1; the D gene could be TRBD1 or TRBD2 (5 bases each). This CDR3 has 16 amino acids. V shed 6 bases and J shed 0 bases, with 15 bases lying between them. CDR1 LNHDA and CDR2 SQIVND come from the germline V gene (reference sequence). In DNA form, the CDR3 reads TGTGCCAGTAGGTCAGTTTGGGGGAGCTCCTACAATGAGCAGTTCTTC. Translating gives CASRSVWGSSYNEQFF.

The rearrangement links TRBV25-1 to TRBJ2-3, with D maybe TRBD2 (5 bases). CDR3 length: 15 residues. V was pared by 4 bases and J by 7 bases, with 18 bases between. The germline V gene has CDR1 MGHDK and CDR2 SYGVNS. The CDR3 loop is CASSGSVGKFNTQYF. The CDR3 region has the DNA TGTGCCAGCAGTGGTTCCGTCGGGAAGTTCAATACGCAGTATTTT.

The rearrangement links TRBV7-8 to TRBJ2-3, with D perhaps matching TRBD2 (5 bases). V was pared by 0 bases and J by 5 bases, with 15 bases between. Germline V gene lookup returns CDR1 SGHVS and CDR2 FQNEAQ. This CDR3 has 16 residues. CDR3 nucleotide sequence: TGTGCCAGCAGCTTAGCGCTGTCTGGGAGCGGAGATACGCAGTATTTT. Encoded protein: CASSLALSGSGDTQYF.

This clone turned up a few times. The rearrangement joins TRBV7-9 to TRBJ1-5; D unclear. The germline V gene has CDR1 SEHNR and CDR2 FQNEAQ (reference sequence). Trimming pared 2 bases from V and 4 bases from J, leaving 6 bases between. The CDR3 extends over 13 amino acids. The CDR3 is CASSLSANQPQHF. The CDR3 DNA is TGTGCCAGCAGCTTATCGGCTAATCAGCCCCAGCATTTT.

This clone showed up just a few times. This rearrangement joins TRBV15 to TRBJ2-7; a weak D match, TRBD1 (6 bases). This CDR3 is 16 amino acids long. Germline CDR1 reads LNHNV; CDR2 reads YYDKDF (reference sequence). V was cut by 0 bases and J by 6 bases, with 18 bases left in between. The CDR3 spells CATSRDAAAGASEQYF. In DNA form, the CDR3 reads TGTGCCACCAGCAGAGACGCCGCGGCAGGGGCCAGCGAGCAGTACTTC.

J is TRBJ1-2 and V is TRBV4-1; D remains unclear. This CDR3 has 14 amino acids. Trimming took off 4 bases at V and 10 bases at J, with 19 bases between the two ends. CDR1 and CDR2 from the germline V gene are MGHRA and YSYEKL. The CDR3 coding sequence is TGCGCCAGCAGCCCTACCCCGGAGGCCGGGCCCTACACCTTC. Its translation: CASSPTPEAGPYTF.

CDR3 sequence: CASSMDLGYTF. Here the CDR3 DNA reads TGTGCCAGCAGCATGGACCTTGGCTACACCTTC. The rearrangement links TRBV7-9 to TRBJ1-2; no clear D gene. CDR3 size: 11 residues. The germline V gene has CDR1 SEHNR and CDR2 FQNEAQ (reference sequence). Trimming took 5 bases from V and 7 from J, leaving 8 bases between them.

The rearrangement joins TRBV2 to TRBJ2-5; the match to TRBD1 covers 7 bases. V trimming: 6 bases; J trimming: 4 bases; junction bases outside the gene matches: 11. CDR3 size: 15 residues. Per the germline V gene, CDR1 is SNHLY and CDR2 is FYNNEI. This chain's CDR3 is CASRDDRVVGETQYF. As DNA, the CDR3 is TGTGCCAGCAGAGACGACAGGGTCGTTGGAGAGACCCAGTACTTC. Drawing the rest from reference TRBV2 and TRBJ2-5, the complete variable domain is EPEVTQTPSHQVTQMGQEVILRCVPISNHLYFYWYRQILGQKVEFLVSFYNNEISEKSEIFDDQFSVERPDGSNFTLKIRSTKLEDSAMYFCASRDDRVVGETQYFGPGTRLLVL.

Only a few counts were recorded for this clone. This chain joins TRBV7-2 and TRBJ1-5; D gene unclear. CDR1 and CDR2 (germline): SGHTA, FQGNSA. V was pared by 2 bases and J by 1 base, with 9 bases between. The length of the CDR3 is 15 residues. CDR3 sequence (DNA): TGTGCCAGCAGCTTAAGCCGGCTGAGCAATCAGCCCCAGCATTTT. Translated, it gives CASSLSRLSNQPQHF.